The clone carrying this TCR beta chain has a single count. V shed 2 bases and J shed 2 bases, with 13 bases lying between them. Looked up from germline, CDR1 is LNHDA and CDR2 is SQIVND (reference sequence). The CDR3 spans 15 residues. Sequencing of TCR beta was undertaken in CD8+ and CD4+ T cells derived from blood. The entry originates in a study of CD8 T cells in Susac syndrome. A quantity of roughly 0.5 to 1 ug RNA underwent reverse transcription using random hexamers. TCRdb analysed the immunoSEQ multiplex PCR reads with MiXCR anew, one entry per CDR3 protein. The repertoire holds fewer than 70,000 distinct CDR3 sequences, with roughly 94% as singletons.

Specimen: CD8+ T cells from PBMCs. V is TRBV19 and J is TRBJ2-7, with D possibly being TRBD1 or TRBD2 (5 bases each). The sequence came from a human donor in good health. In DNA form, the CDR3 reads TGTGCCAGTAGTATATCTAATCCGGGGCCCTACGAGCAGTACTTC. It specifies CASSISNPGPYEQYF.